A selection of T cell receptor beta chains follows, all from one sample in a study of T cell responses to AZD1222 COVID-19 vaccine. Only in-frame clones appear in the TCRdb table, and some are missing; sequencing was by immunoSEQ multiplex PCR. The table includes about 120,000 clones, around 93% detected once. The sequencing here drew on peripheral blood, taken on day 0 of AZD1222 vaccination. All receptors come from an adult in good health. Each CDR3 is given with its conserved first and last residue. D genes are given only for firm matches.

len: 14
j_gene: TRBJ2-5
d_gene: TRBD2
v_gene: TRBV5-1
CDR3aa: CASRVAGGQETQYF

len: 17
j_gene: TRBJ1-3
d_gene: .
v_gene: TRBV4-3
CDR3aa: CASSQEEAGSSGNTIYF

len: 15
j_gene: TRBJ1-5
d_gene: .
v_gene: TRBV28
CDR3aa: CASSPSLGGNQPQHF

len: 12
j_gene: TRBJ1-2
d_gene: TRBD1
v_gene: TRBV28
CDR3aa: CASSLGGDGYTF

len: 14
j_gene: TRBJ1-5
d_gene: .
v_gene: TRBV6-2/TRBV6-3
CDR3aa: CASSRDAYNQPQHF

len: 13
j_gene: TRBJ1-1
d_gene: TRBD1
v_gene: TRBV30
CDR3aa: CAWRGTVNTEAFF

len: 18
j_gene: TRBJ1-2
d_gene: TRBD1
v_gene: TRBV28
CDR3aa: CASSLSVGGQKANYGYTF

len: 15
j_gene: TRBJ2-1
d_gene: .
v_gene: TRBV19
CDR3aa: CASSQRPGRHNEQFF

len: 16
j_gene: TRBJ1-1
d_gene: .
v_gene: TRBV11-2
CDR3aa: CASRLRANTGYTEAFF

len: 15
j_gene: TRBJ1-6
d_gene: .
v_gene: TRBV7-9
CDR3aa: CASSLAGDGNSPLHF

len: 21
j_gene: TRBJ1-3
d_gene: .
v_gene: TRBV19
CDR3aa: CASSIGGRTMEEGSSGNTIYF

len: 18
j_gene: TRBJ2-7
d_gene: .
v_gene: TRBV21-1
CDR3aa: CATWGREGPRLVREEQYF

len: 15
j_gene: TRBJ2-7
d_gene: .
v_gene: TRBV9
CDR3aa: CASSVAGGDRDEQYF

len: 14
j_gene: TRBJ1-1
d_gene: .
v_gene: TRBV29-1
CDR3aa: CSVEELGGLEEAFF

len: 13
j_gene: TRBJ1-2
d_gene: .
v_gene: TRBV30
CDR3aa: CAWSLGNYYGYTF

len: 16
j_gene: TRBJ2-6
d_gene: TRBD1
v_gene: TRBV7-9
CDR3aa: CASSSTGVPGANVLTF

len: 14
j_gene: TRBJ1-1
d_gene: .
v_gene: TRBV11-2
CDR3aa: CASSFLHPNTEAFF

len: 14
j_gene: TRBJ1-1
d_gene: .
v_gene: TRBV2
CDR3aa: CASSVEGTGTEAFF

len: 14
j_gene: TRBJ1-5
d_gene: .
v_gene: TRBV29-1
CDR3aa: CSVEVQDSNQPQHF

len: 16
j_gene: TRBJ2-1
d_gene: TRBD2
v_gene: TRBV27
CDR3aa: CASSLLAGGRYNEQFF

len: 14
j_gene: TRBJ2-3
d_gene: .
v_gene: TRBV30
CDR3aa: CAWSGGGGSDTQYF

len: 14
j_gene: TRBJ1-1
d_gene: .
v_gene: TRBV5-5
CDR3aa: CASSMERVDTEAFF

len: 14
j_gene: TRBJ1-1
d_gene: .
v_gene: TRBV29-1
CDR3aa: CSVGGHSNPTEAFF

len: 17
j_gene: TRBJ2-2
d_gene: TRBD1
v_gene: TRBV5-8
CDR3aa: CASSLARNRGLTGELFF

len: 14
j_gene: TRBJ2-2
d_gene: .
v_gene: TRBV10-1
CDR3aa: CARTLSENTGELFF

len: 14
j_gene: TRBJ2-2
d_gene: .
v_gene: TRBV9
CDR3aa: CASSVSGEPGELFF

len: 14
j_gene: TRBJ2-5
d_gene: .
v_gene: TRBV3-1/TRBV3-2
CDR3aa: CASTTSGPQETQYF

len: 21
j_gene: TRBJ1-1
d_gene: .
v_gene: TRBV21-1
CDR3aa: CASRPHGEGDRKDRAHTEAFF

len: 13
j_gene: TRBJ2-1
d_gene: .
v_gene: TRBV4-1
CDR3aa: CASSQDFYNEQFF

len: 14
j_gene: TRBJ1-4
d_gene: .
v_gene: TRBV28
CDR3aa: CASSIELTNEKLFF

len: 12
j_gene: TRBJ2-1
d_gene: .
v_gene: TRBV5-1
CDR3aa: CASSLAGDEQFF

len: 15
j_gene: TRBJ1-2
d_gene: TRBD1
v_gene: TRBV5-1
CDR3aa: CASSPGQATNYGYTF

len: 16
j_gene: TRBJ2-5
d_gene: .
v_gene: TRBV4-3
CDR3aa: CASSQDISQGSETQYF

len: 13
j_gene: TRBJ2-7
d_gene: TRBD1
v_gene: TRBV5-6
CDR3aa: CASSGDRHYEQYF

len: 15
j_gene: TRBJ2-2
d_gene: TRBD1
v_gene: TRBV7-9
CDR3aa: CASSSGQGSFGELFF

len: 14
j_gene: TRBJ1-1
d_gene: TRBD1
v_gene: TRBV7-6
CDR3aa: CASSSTGTGTEAFF

len: 14
j_gene: TRBJ1-2
d_gene: TRBD1
v_gene: TRBV10-2
CDR3aa: CASSGDRETYGYTF

len: 19
j_gene: TRBJ2-3
d_gene: TRBD2
v_gene: TRBV4-3
CDR3aa: CASSQSGRGLAGGTDTQYF

len: 16
j_gene: TRBJ2-5
d_gene: .
v_gene: TRBV5-6
CDR3aa: CASSPPDYLAQETQYF